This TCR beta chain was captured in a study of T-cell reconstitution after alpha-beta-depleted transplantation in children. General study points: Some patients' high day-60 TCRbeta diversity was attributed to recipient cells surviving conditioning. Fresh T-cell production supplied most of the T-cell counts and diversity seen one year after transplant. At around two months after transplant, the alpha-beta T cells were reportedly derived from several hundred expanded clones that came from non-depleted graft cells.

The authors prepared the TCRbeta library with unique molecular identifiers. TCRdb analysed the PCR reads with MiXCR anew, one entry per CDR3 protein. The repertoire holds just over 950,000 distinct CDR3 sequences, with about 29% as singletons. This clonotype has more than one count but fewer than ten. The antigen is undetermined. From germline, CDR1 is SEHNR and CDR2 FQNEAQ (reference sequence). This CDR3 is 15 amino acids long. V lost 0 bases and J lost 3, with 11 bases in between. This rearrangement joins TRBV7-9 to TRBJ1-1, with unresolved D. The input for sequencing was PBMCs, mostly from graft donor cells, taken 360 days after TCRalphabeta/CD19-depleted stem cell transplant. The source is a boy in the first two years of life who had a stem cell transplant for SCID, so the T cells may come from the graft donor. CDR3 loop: CASSLALVYDTEAFF. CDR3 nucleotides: TGTGCCAGCAGCTTAGCGTTGGTATACGACACTGAAGCTTTCTTT.